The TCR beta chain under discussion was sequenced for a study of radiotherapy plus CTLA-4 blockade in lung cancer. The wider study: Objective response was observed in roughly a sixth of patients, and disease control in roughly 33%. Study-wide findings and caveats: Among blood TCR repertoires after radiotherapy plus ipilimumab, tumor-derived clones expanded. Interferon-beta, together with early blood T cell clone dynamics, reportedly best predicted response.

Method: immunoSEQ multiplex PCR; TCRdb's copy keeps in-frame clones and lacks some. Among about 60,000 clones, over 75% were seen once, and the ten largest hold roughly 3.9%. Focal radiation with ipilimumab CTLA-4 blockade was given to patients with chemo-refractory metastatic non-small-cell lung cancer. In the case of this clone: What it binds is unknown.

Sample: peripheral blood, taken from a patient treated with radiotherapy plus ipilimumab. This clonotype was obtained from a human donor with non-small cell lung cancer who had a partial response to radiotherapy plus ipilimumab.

The DNA of the CDR3 is TGTGCCAGCAGTTTGACAGGGATCGGGGAGCTGTTTTTT. Translated: CASSLTGIGELFF. The genes are TRBV28 and TRBJ2-2, with 7 bases identical to TRBD1. The CDR3 has 13 amino acids. V shed 3 bases, J shed 7 bases, and the junction held 2 bases outside the gene matches. Germline CDR1 is MDHEN and CDR2 is SYDVKM.